This T cell receptor beta chain was identified during a study of post-analysis software for immune sequencing data. cDNA libraries for TCR beta contained unique molecular identifiers. TCRdb re-analysed the PCR reads in MiXCR, keeping a single row per CDR3 protein. The sample lists more than 450,000 distinct CDR3 sequences, 44% occurring once. This clonotype originated in a girl between 5 and 17 years old with multiple sclerosis. The sequenced material came from blood.

The CDR3 DNA is TGTGCCAGCCACCGACAGGGAGAGTCCTATAATTCACCCCTCCACTTT. This codes for CASHRQGESYNSPLHF. This chain links TRBV2 with TRBJ1-6; 7 bases match TRBD1. The CDR3 is made up of 16 amino acids. With 8 bases clipped from V and 1 base from J, the junction kept 8 bases outside the gene matches. CDR1 is SNHLY and CDR2 is FYNNEI in the germline V gene.